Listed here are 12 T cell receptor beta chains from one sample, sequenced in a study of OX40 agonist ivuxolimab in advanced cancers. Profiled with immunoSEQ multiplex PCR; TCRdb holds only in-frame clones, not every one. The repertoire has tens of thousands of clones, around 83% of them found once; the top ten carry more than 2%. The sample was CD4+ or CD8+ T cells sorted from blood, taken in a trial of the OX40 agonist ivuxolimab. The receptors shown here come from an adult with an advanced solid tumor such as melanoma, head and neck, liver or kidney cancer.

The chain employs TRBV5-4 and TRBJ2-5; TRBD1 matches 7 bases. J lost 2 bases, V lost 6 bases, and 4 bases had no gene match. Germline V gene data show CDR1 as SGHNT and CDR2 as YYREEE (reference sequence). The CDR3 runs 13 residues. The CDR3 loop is CASKRDRQETQYF. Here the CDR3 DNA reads TGTGCCAGCAAACGGGACAGACAAGAGACCCAGTACTTC.

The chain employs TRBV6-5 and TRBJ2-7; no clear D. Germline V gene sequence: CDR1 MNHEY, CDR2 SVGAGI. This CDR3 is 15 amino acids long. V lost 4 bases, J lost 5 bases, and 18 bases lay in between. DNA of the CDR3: TGTGCCAGCAGTTTGCCCCTGGATGGCTTCGACGAGCAGTACTTC. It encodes CASSLPLDGFDEQYF.

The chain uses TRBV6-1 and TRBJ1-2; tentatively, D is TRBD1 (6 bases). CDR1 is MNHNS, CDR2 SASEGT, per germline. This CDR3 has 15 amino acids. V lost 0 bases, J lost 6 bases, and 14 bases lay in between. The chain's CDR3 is CASSEAGHRYDGYTF. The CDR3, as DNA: TGTGCCAGCAGTGAAGCGGGACACCGGTACGATGGCTACACCTTC.

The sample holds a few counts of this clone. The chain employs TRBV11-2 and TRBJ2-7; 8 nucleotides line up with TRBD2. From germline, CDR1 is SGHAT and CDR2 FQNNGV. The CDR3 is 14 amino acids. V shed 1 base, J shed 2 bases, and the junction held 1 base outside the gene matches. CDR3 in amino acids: CASSLGTSTYEQYF. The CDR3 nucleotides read TGTGCCAGCAGCTTAGGGACTAGCACCTACGAGCAGTACTTC.

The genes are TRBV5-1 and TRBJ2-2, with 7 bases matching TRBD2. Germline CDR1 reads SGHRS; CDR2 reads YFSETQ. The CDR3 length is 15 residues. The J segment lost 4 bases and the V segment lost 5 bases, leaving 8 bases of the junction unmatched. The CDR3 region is CASRVSGGGTGELFF. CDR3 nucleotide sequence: TGCGCCAGCAGGGTGTCTGGCGGGGGCACCGGGGAGCTGTTTTTT.

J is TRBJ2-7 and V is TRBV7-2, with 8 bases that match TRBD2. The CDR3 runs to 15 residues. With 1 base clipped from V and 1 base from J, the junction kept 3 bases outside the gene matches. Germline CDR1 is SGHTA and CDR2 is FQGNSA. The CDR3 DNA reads TGTGCCAGCAGCTTAGAAGGCGGGGGGTCCTACGAGCAGTACTTC. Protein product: CASSLEGGGSYEQYF. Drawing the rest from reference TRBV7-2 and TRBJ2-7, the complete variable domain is GAGVSQSPSNKVTEKGKDVELRCDPISGHTALYWYRQSLGQGLEFLIYFQGNSAPDKSGLPSDRFSAERTGGSVSTLTIQRTQQEDSAVYLCASSLEGGGSYEQYFGPGTRLTVT.

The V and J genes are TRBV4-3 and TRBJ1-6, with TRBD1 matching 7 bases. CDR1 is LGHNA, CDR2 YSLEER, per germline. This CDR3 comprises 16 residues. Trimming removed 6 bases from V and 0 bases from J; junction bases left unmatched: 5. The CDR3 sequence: CASRTDRSSYNSPLHF. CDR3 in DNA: TGCGCCAGCAGAACGGACAGGAGCTCCTATAATTCACCCCTCCACTTT.

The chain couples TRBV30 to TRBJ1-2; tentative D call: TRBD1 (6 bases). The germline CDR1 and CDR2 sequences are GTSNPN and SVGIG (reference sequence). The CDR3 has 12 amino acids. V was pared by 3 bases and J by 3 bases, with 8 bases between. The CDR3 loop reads CAWSPGDYGYTF. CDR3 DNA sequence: TGTGCCTGGAGCCCAGGGGACTATGGCTACACCTTC.

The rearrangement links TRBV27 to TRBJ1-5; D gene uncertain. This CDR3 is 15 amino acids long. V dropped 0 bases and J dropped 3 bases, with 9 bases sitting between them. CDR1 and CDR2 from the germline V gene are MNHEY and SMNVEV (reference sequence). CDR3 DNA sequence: TGTGCCAGCAGTTTATCCCCCCGCCCCAATCAGCCCCAGCATTTT. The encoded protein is CASSLSPRPNQPQHF.

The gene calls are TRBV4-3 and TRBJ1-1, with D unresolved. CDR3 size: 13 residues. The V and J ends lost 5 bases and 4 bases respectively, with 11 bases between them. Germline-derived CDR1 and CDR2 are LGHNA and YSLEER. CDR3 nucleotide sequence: TGCGCCAGCAGCACGGACGCGGGCACTGAAGCTTTCTTT. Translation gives CASSTDAGTEAFF.

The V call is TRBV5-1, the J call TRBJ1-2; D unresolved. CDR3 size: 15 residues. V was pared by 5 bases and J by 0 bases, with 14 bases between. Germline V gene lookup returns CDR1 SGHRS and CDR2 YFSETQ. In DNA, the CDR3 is TGCGCCAGCAGTCTTTCCCCGGGGTCTAACTATGGCTACACCTTC. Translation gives CASSLSPGSNYGYTF. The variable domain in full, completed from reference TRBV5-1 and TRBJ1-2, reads KAGVTQTPRYLIKTRGQQVTLSCSPISGHRSVSWYQQTPGQGLQFLFEYFSETQRNKGNFPGRFSGRQFSNSRSEMNVSTLELGDSALYLCASSLSPGSNYGYTFGSGTRLTVV.

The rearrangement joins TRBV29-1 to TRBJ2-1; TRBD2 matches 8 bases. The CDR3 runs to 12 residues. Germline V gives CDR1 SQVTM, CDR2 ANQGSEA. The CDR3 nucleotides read TGCACGTCTCGGGGGGGGAACAATGAGCAGTTCTTC. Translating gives CTSRGGNNEQFF.